A single sample is the source of the 8 T cell receptor beta chains below, sequenced in a study of shared clonotypes between healthy human individuals. Produced via immunoSEQ multiplex PCR; TCRdb's table is partial and in-frame only. There are 950,000 to 1,100,000 clones in the sample; about 75% occur only once, and about 1.5% lies in the top ten. Source material: memory CD4+ T cells sorted from blood. Described subset: CD45RA-negative fraction. All receptors derive from a young man in good health.

The rearrangement joins TRBV11-2 to TRBJ2-3; D possibly corresponds to TRBD2 (5 bases). The CDR3 is 14 amino acids. The germline V gene has CDR1 SGHAT and CDR2 FQNNGV. V lost 3 bases and J 8 bases, leaving 15 bases between the germline ends. CDR3 residues: CASSFDVTAGTQYF. In nucleotides, the CDR3 is TGTGCCAGCAGCTTCGACGTCACGGCGGGTACGCAGTATTTT.

CDR3: CASSGLGQNEQYF. DNA for the CDR3: TGTGCCAGCTCAGGACTAGGGCAGAACGAGCAGTACTTC. The V and J genes are TRBV18 and TRBJ2-5; 7 bases match TRBD2. The DNA end is more similar to TRBJ2-7, so the J call may be wrong. Germline CDR1 is KGHSH and CDR2 is LQKENI. The CDR3 runs 13 residues.

The rearrangement uses TRBV2 and TRBJ2-3; 7 bases are a match to TRBD2. The CDR3 sequence is 14 residues long. Germline CDR1 reads SNHLY; CDR2 reads FYNNEI. CDR3 residues: CADRLALSTDTQYF. The CDR3, as DNA: TGTGCAGACCGACTAGCATTAAGCACAGATACGCAGTATTTT.

The CDR3 loop is CSVDAGSSYEQYF. The CDR3 DNA reads as TGCAGCGTTGATGCAGGTAGCTCCTACGAGCAGTACTTC. The chain employs TRBV29-1 and TRBJ2-7; no firm D call. The V gene's germline CDR1 is SQVTM and CDR2 ANQGSEA. V dropped 3 bases and J dropped 0 bases, with 9 bases sitting between them. CDR3 length: 13 residues.

This clone appeared a few times. The V call is TRBV5-6, the J call TRBJ1-1; D perhaps matches TRBD1 (5 bases). Trimming shortened V by 5 bases and J by 1 base, and 21 bases separated the two germline ends. This CDR3 spans 17 amino acids. CDR1 is SGHDT and CDR2 is YYEEEE in the germline V gene. The CDR3 reads CASRTTVEGRRNTEAFF. CDR3 nucleotides: TGTGCCAGCAGAACGACAGTCGAGGGGAGGCGGAACACTGAAGCTTTCTTT.

This clone has just a few counts. DNA for the CDR3: TGTGCCAGTAGTACGAGGGACAGAAGTAAGAACACTGAAGCTTTCTTT. This sequence encodes CASSTRDRSKNTEAFF. The chain joins TRBV19 to TRBJ1-1, with 7 nucleotides matching TRBD1. CDR1 LNHDA and CDR2 SQIVND come from the germline V gene (reference sequence). The CDR3 consists of 16 residues. V lost 4 bases to trimming and J lost 1 base; unmatched junction nucleotides: 9.

V and J are TRBV2 and TRBJ2-5; D is possibly TRBD1 (5 bases). Trimming pared 7 bases from V and 5 bases from J, leaving 17 bases between. CDR3 length: 14 amino acids. Per germline, CDR1 SNHLY and CDR2 FYNNEI. CDR3 nucleotides: TGTGCCAGCATTGGGGCCTCCTTCCGTGAGACCCAGTACTTC. Residues: CASIGASFRETQYF.

The chain recombines TRBV21-1 with TRBJ1-5. TRBV21-1 is marked as a pseudogene. The CDR3 covers 13 residues. The CDR3 here is CAREFTSNQPQHF. CDR3 coding DNA: TGTGCCAGGGAGTTCACCAGCAATCAGCCCCAGCATTTT.